The 29 T cell receptor beta chains below come from one sample, sequenced in a study of T cell responses to AZD1222 COVID-19 vaccine. The repertoire was sequenced with immunoSEQ multiplex PCR; TCRdb's copy has only in-frame clones and lacks some. The sample holds roughly 170,000 clones, 90% seen once. This sample comprised peripheral blood, obtained on day 0 of AZD1222 vaccination. These receptors originate from an adult in good health.

J is TRBJ1-2 and V is TRBV5-4; unclear D gene. Trimming removed 7 bases at V and 7 bases at J, with 11 bases between. CDR1 SGHNT and CDR2 YYREEE come from the germline V gene (reference sequence). CDR3 size: 11 residues. CDR3 region: CASGTYGGYTF. Written as DNA, the CDR3 is TGTGCCAGCGGCACTTACGGTGGCTACACCTTC.

The gene calls are TRBV6-2 or TRBV6-3 and TRBJ2-3; 9 bases are a match to TRBD2. V was pared by 2 bases and J by 2 bases, with 8 bases of the junction left unmatched. The CDR3 extends over 17 amino acids. Germline V gene data show CDR1 as MNHEY and CDR2 as SVGEGT. CDR3 in DNA: TGTGCCAGCAGTTACAATCTTGAGCGGGGGGCCACAGATACGCAGTATTTT. Translated, it gives CASSYNLERGATDTQYF.

The chain is built from TRBV14 and TRBJ2-1; no definite D call. V dropped 1 base and J dropped 8 bases, with 12 bases sitting between them. This CDR3 spans 14 amino acids. CDR1 is SGHDN and CDR2 is FVKESK in the germline V gene. This CDR3 is CASSQVAGTYEQFF. The CDR3 DNA follows: TGTGCCAGCAGCCAAGTGGCAGGTACCTATGAGCAGTTCTTC.

The chain employs TRBV3-1 (or the pseudogene TRBV3-2) and TRBJ2-1; D perhaps matches TRBD2 (5 bases). The CDR3 runs to 15 residues. Trimming removed 1 base from V and 2 bases from J, with 9 bases in between. The germline V gene encodes CDR1 LGHDT and CDR2 YNNKEL (reference sequence). This CDR3 reads CASSQVSGAYNEQFF. CDR3 in DNA: TGTGCCAGCAGCCAAGTAAGCGGAGCCTACAATGAGCAGTTCTTC.

The V call is TRBV12-3 or TRBV12-4, the J call TRBJ1-6; D not resolved. V was clipped by 3 bases and J by 10 bases, with 10 bases between them. The CDR3 spans 13 residues. Here the CDR3 DNA reads TGTGCCAGCAGTTTGAACCCTAGCTCACCCCTCCACTTT. As protein: CASSLNPSSPLHF.

V usage is TRBV6-1 and J usage is TRBJ2-7; D remains ambiguous. This CDR3 comprises 15 residues. CDR1 is MNHNS, CDR2 SASEGT, per germline. The germline V and J ends were trimmed by 1 base and 5 bases, with 15 bases remaining between them. The CDR3: CASSEVLGRWDEQYF. The CDR3 coding sequence is TGTGCCAGCAGTGAAGTATTGGGCAGATGGGACGAGCAGTACTTC.

The chain has TRBV5-8 and TRBJ1-1, with TRBD1 as a possible D gene (5 bases). Germline V CDR1 and CDR2: SGHTS, YDEGEE. V shed 2 bases and J shed 4 bases, with 15 bases lying between them. The CDR3 totals 15 residues. The CDR3 reads CASSFPWDPTTEAFF. For the CDR3, the DNA is TGTGCCAGCAGCTTCCCCTGGGACCCCACCACTGAAGCTTTCTTT.

In DNA, the CDR3 is TGTGCCAGCAGCTCCGCAACAGGGGTCGTGGCCGGGGAGCTGTTTTTT. This encodes CASSSATGVVAGELFF. This chain connects TRBV11-2 to TRBJ2-2; 7 bases are a match to TRBD1. CDR1 and CDR2 (germline): SGHAT, FQNNGV. Trimming removed 4 bases from V and 6 bases from J; junction bases left unmatched: 11. This CDR3 is built from 16 residues.

The chain has TRBV27 and TRBJ1-1; 7 nucleotides align to TRBD1. Trimming cost V 5 bases and J 0 bases; bases outside gene matches: 6. CDR1 and CDR2 (germline): MNHEY, SMNVEV (reference sequence). This CDR3 has 15 amino acids. The CDR3 DNA follows: TGTGCCAGCAGTCACCACAGGGGTATGAACACTGAAGCTTTCTTT. Its translation: CASSHHRGMNTEAFF.

The chain has TRBV5-4 and TRBJ1-1; perhaps TRBD1 as D (6 bases). The ends were cut back, 4 bases at V and 3 bases at J, with 13 bases in the middle. The germline V gene encodes CDR1 SGHNT and CDR2 YYREEE (reference sequence). This CDR3 region has 14 residues. The chain's CDR3 is CASSLGGKDTEAFF. The CDR3 DNA is TGTGCCAGCAGCCTTGGGGGCAAAGACACTGAAGCTTTCTTT.

This rearrangement joins TRBV5-8 to TRBJ2-3; 7 bases fit TRBD1. Germline CDR1 is SGHTS and CDR2 is YDEGEE. Losses at the gene ends were 2 bases for V and 1 base for J; bases not matched to a gene: 4. This CDR3 has 15 amino acids. CDR3 sequence: CASSFGQGGTDTQYF. The DNA of the CDR3 is TGTGCCAGCAGCTTCGGGCAGGGGGGCACAGATACGCAGTATTTT.

The J gene is TRBJ2-7, the V gene TRBV6-5; 9 positions agree with TRBD1. The ends lost 5 bases at V and 4 bases at J; junction bases unmatched: 3. The CDR3 covers 13 residues. CDR1 and CDR2 from the germline V gene are MNHEY and SVGAGI. Written as DNA, the CDR3 is TGTGCCAGCAGTCGGACAGGGGCTTACGAGCAGTACTTC. Amino acid sequence: CASSRTGAYEQYF.

This rearrangement joins TRBV3-1 (or the pseudogene TRBV3-2) to TRBJ2-2, with 7 bases aligning to TRBD1. The CDR3 is made up of 16 amino acids. Germline V lookup: CDR1 LGHDT, CDR2 YNNKEL (reference sequence). V shed 1 base, J shed 0 bases, and the junction held 2 bases outside the gene matches. The CDR3, as DNA: TGTGCCAGCAGCCAAGGACAGGGCCCGAACACCGGGGAGCTGTTTTTT. Protein product: CASSQGQGPNTGELFF.

This clone has a single count. This chain uses TRBV7-2 with TRBJ2-7, with D hard to call. Germline V CDR1 and CDR2: SGHTA, FQGNSA. The ends were cut back, 4 bases at V and 3 bases at J, with 4 bases in the middle. The CDR3 has 11 residues. This CDR3 reads CASSWGYEQYF. The DNA for the CDR3 is TGTGCCAGCAGCTGGGGCTACGAGCAGTACTTC. The variable domain in full, with the rest retrieved from reference TRBV7-2 and TRBJ2-7, is GAGVSQSPSNKVTEKGKDVELRCDPISGHTALYWYRQSLGQGLEFLIYFQGNSAPDKSGLPSDRFSAERTGGSVSTLTIQRTQQEDSAVYLCASSWGYEQYFGPGTRLTVT.

This clone was counted once. The CDR3 sequence: CASSVTDRGLGEQFF. The CDR3 DNA is TGTGCCAGCAGCGTCACGGACAGGGGGCTTGGTGAGCAGTTCTTC. The V call is TRBV9, the J call TRBJ2-1, with 11 bases aligning to TRBD1. After removal of 2 bases from V and 9 bases from J, the junction contained 7 bases not matched to a gene. In germline, CDR1 is SGDLS, CDR2 YYNGEE. The CDR3 runs 15 residues.

The rearrangement uses TRBV9 and TRBJ2-7; D is possibly TRBD1 (6 bases). V dropped 0 bases and J dropped 7 bases, with 17 bases sitting between them. This CDR3 is built from 15 residues. Looked up from germline, CDR1 is SGDLS and CDR2 is YYNGEE. The CDR3 nucleotides are TGTGCCAGCAGCGTAGAGTGGGGGCCAGTTTGGGAGCAGTACTTC. Protein: CASSVEWGPVWEQYF.

CDR3 amino acids: CASSQNLGQPQHF. The CDR3 nucleotides are TGTGCCAGCAGTCAGAATTTGGGACAGCCCCAGCATTTT. The V and J genes are TRBV27 and TRBJ1-5; D unresolved. This CDR3 is built from 13 residues. In germline, CDR1 is MNHEY, CDR2 SMNVEV (reference sequence). Trimming pared 5 bases from V and 7 bases from J, leaving 12 bases between.

The CDR3 DNA reads TGTGCCAGTACTAGCGGGGGTTACAATGAGCAGTTCTTC. Amino acid sequence: CASTSGGYNEQFF. The chain combines TRBV6-5 with TRBJ2-1; 11 bases fit TRBD2. The CDR3 runs 13 residues. V trimming: 9 bases; J trimming: 4 bases; junction bases outside the gene matches: 2. Germline V lookup: CDR1 MNHEY, CDR2 SVGAGI.

The V gene is TRBV11-3, the J gene TRBJ2-5, with no clear D. Deletions cut 5 bases from V and 9 bases from J, with 10 bases between. CDR1 is SGHNT and CDR2 is YENEEA in the germline V gene. The CDR3 has 11 residues. In DNA form, the CDR3 reads TGTGCCAGCAGCCCTCCGGTCTCCCAGTACTTC. Translated: CASSPPVSQYF.

The chain joins TRBV4-3 to TRBJ2-6; D perhaps matches TRBD2 (6 bases). Trimming took 0 bases from V and 3 from J, leaving 15 bases between them. Per germline, CDR1 LGHNA and CDR2 YSLEER. CDR3 size: 18 residues. CDR3 coding DNA: TGCGCCAGCAGCCAAGATCGAGGAGGAGGGGTTGGGGCCAACGTCCTGACTTTC. It encodes CASSQDRGGGVGANVLTF.

The J gene is TRBJ2-2, the V gene TRBV5-1; TRBD1 might be the D (6 bases). The germline CDR1 and CDR2 sequences are SGHRS and YFSETQ. The CDR3 spans 15 residues. Trimming pared 3 bases from V and 6 bases from J, leaving 15 bases between. CDR3 protein: CASSSGQTQAGELFF. In nucleotides, the CDR3 is TGCGCCAGCAGCTCGGGACAAACTCAGGCCGGGGAGCTGTTTTTT.

The V and J genes are TRBV7-2 and TRBJ1-2; 7 bases align to TRBD1. The CDR3 runs to 13 residues. Germline loops: CDR1 SGHTA, CDR2 FQGNSA. V gave up 3 bases and J gave up 8 bases; unmatched junction bases: 6. CDR3 protein: CASSFRQGKGYTF. CDR3 coding DNA: TGTGCCAGCAGCTTTCGACAGGGAAAAGGCTACACCTTC. Full variable domain (outside the CDR3, taken from reference TRBV7-2 and TRBJ1-2): GAGVSQSPSNKVTEKGKDVELRCDPISGHTALYWYRQSLGQGLEFLIYFQGNSAPDKSGLPSDRFSAERTGGSVSTLTIQRTQQEDSAVYLCASSFRQGKGYTFGSGTRLTVV.

The chain combines TRBV7-2 with TRBJ1-5; D is unresolved. V lost 1 base, J lost 5 bases, and 6 bases lay in between. This CDR3 is built from 13 residues. Looked up from germline, CDR1 is SGHTA and CDR2 is FQGNSA. The DNA of the CDR3 is TGTGCCAGCAGCTTAGATCGGGATCAGCCCCAGCATTTT. Its protein product is CASSLDRDQPQHF.

The chain is built from TRBV12-3 or TRBV12-4 and TRBJ1-1, with D perhaps matching TRBD1 (5 bases). V was pared by 7 bases and J by 7 bases, with 16 bases between. The CDR3 consists of 13 residues. In DNA form, the CDR3 reads TGTGCCAGCATGGCGGGTTTGGGACGTGAAGCTTTCTTT. Its protein product is CASMAGLGREAFF.

The chain recombines TRBV7-3 with TRBJ2-5; 12 nucleotides match TRBD2. The CDR3 consists of 14 residues. The germline V gene encodes CDR1 SGHTA and CDR2 FQGTGA. V lost 5 bases and J lost 5; bases outside the gene matches: 3. The DNA for the CDR3 is TGTGCCAGCAGCCCCGGGACTAGCGGGGAGACCCAGTACTTC. Translated: CASSPGTSGETQYF.

This clone showed up just a few times. This rearrangement joins TRBV9 to TRBJ2-3; TRBD2 might be the D (6 bases). The germline V gene has CDR1 SGDLS and CDR2 YYNGEE. The V end lost 2 bases, the J end lost 2 bases, and 12 bases lay between the germline ends. The CDR3 totals 15 residues. The chain's CDR3 is CASSVLADYTDTQYF. The CDR3 DNA reads as TGTGCCAGCAGCGTCTTAGCGGATTACACAGATACGCAGTATTTT.

V usage is TRBV7-6 and J usage is TRBJ2-2; 9 bases are a match to TRBD1. The CDR3 is 15 amino acids. Trimming at V came to 3 bases and at J to 1 base, leaving 0 bases not matched to a gene. Germline CDR1 and CDR2: SGHVS and FNYEAQ. This CDR3 reads CASSLGQGNTGELFF. CDR3 bases: TGTGCCAGCAGCTTGGGACAGGGGAACACCGGGGAGCTGTTTTTT. Full variable domain (outside the CDR3, taken from reference TRBV7-6 and TRBJ2-2): GAGVSQSPRYKVTKRGQDVALRCDPISGHVSLYWYRQALGQGPEFLTYFNYEAQQDKSGLPNDRFSAERPEGSISTLTIQRTEQRDSAMYRCASSLGQGNTGELFFGEGSRLTVL.

V usage is TRBV7-2 and J usage is TRBJ2-3, with D maybe TRBD2 (6 bases). Trimming shortened V by 5 bases and J by 4 bases, and 16 bases separated the two germline ends. From germline, CDR1 is SGHTA and CDR2 FQGNSA. The CDR3 totals 15 residues. CDR3 in amino acids: CASSLTSHPSDTQYF. The CDR3 bases are TGTGCCAGCAGCCTGACTAGTCATCCATCAGATACGCAGTATTTT.

The chain has TRBV10-3 and TRBJ2-5; 8 positions match TRBD1. The length of the CDR3 is 15 residues. Germline V gives CDR1 ENHRY, CDR2 SYGVKD. V lost 6 bases to trimming and J lost 2 bases; unmatched junction nucleotides: 8. CDR3 sequence (DNA): TGTGCCATCAGCGGGACAGGTGTAGAGCAAGAGACCCAGTACTTC. Protein sequence: CAISGTGVEQETQYF.